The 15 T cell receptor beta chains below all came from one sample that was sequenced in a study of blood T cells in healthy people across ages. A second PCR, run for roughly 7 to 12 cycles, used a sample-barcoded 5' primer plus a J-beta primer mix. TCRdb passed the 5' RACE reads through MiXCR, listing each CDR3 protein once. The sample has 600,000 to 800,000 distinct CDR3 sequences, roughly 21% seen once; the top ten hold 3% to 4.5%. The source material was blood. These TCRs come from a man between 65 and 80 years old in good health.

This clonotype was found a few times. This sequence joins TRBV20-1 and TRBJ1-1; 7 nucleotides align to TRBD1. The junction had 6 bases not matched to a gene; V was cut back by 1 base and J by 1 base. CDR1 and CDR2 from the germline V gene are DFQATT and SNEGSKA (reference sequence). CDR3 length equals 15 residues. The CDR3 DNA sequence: TGCAGTGCTAGAGGGGGTCAGGGGGGGAACACTGAAGCTTTCTTT. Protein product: CSARGGQGGNTEAFF.

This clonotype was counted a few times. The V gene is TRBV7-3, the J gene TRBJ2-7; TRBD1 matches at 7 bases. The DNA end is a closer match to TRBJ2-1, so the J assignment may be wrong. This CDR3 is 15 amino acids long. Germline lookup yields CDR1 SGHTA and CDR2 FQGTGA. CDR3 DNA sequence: TGTGCCAGCAGCTCACGACAGGGAGCCACAATGGAGCAGTTCTTC. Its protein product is CASSSRQGATMEQFF.

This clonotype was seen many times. CDR3 amino acids: CASSLSPTGSNEKLFF. For the CDR3, the DNA is TGTGCCAGCAGTTTATCCCCGACAGGAAGTAATGAAAAACTGTTTTTT. The chain links TRBV28 to TRBJ1-4; D is perhaps TRBD1 (6 bases). The CDR3 totals 16 residues. V was shortened by 1 base and J by 4 bases, with 13 bases between the two germline ends. The V gene's germline CDR1 is MDHEN and CDR2 SYDVKM.

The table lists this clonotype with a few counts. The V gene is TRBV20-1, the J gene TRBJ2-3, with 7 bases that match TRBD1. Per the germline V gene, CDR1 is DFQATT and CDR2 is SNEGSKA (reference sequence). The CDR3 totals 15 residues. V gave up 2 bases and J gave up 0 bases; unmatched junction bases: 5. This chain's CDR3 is CSARLQGQSTDTQYF. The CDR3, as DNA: TGCAGTGCTAGATTACAGGGGCAAAGCACAGATACGCAGTATTTT.

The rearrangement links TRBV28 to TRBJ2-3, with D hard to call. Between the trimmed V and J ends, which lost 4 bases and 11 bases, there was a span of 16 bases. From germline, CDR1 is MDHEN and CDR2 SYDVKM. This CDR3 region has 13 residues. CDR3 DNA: TGTGCCAGCAGTTCCCGGGCGAACGGATGGCAGTATTTT. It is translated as CASSSRANGWQYF.

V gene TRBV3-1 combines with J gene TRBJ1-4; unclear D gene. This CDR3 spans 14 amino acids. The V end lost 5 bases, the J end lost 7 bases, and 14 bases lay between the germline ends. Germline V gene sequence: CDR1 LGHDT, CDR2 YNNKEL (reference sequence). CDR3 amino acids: CASSDVSSGEKLFF. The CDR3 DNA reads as TGTGCCAGCAGCGACGTCTCTTCGGGTGAAAAACTGTTTTTT. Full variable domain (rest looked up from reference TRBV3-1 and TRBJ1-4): DTAVSQTPKYLVTQMGNDKSIKCEQNLGHDTMYWYKQDSKKFLKIMFSYNNKELIINETVPNRFSPKSPDKAHLNLHINSLELGDSAVYFCASSDVSSGEKLFFGSGTQLSVL.

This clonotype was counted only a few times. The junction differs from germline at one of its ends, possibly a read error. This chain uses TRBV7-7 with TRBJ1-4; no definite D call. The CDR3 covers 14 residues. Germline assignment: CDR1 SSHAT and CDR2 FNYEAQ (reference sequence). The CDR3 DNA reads TGTGCTAGCAGCGCGGGCGCGCCTAATGAAAAACTGTTTTTT. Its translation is CASSAGAPNEKLFF. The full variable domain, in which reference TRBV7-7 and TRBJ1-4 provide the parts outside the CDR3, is GAGVSQSPRYKVTKRGQDVTLRCDPISSHATLYWYQQALGQGPEFLTYFNYEAQPDKSGLPSDRFSAERPEGSISTLTIQRTEQRDSAMYRCASSAGAPNEKLFFGSGTQLSVL.

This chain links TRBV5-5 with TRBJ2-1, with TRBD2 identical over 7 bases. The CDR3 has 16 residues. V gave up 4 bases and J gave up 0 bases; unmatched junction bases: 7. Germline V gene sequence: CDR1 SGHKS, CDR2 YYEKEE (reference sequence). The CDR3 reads CASSTSSSGSYNEQFF. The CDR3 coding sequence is TGTGCCAGCAGCACTAGCTCTAGCGGCTCCTACAATGAGCAGTTCTTC.

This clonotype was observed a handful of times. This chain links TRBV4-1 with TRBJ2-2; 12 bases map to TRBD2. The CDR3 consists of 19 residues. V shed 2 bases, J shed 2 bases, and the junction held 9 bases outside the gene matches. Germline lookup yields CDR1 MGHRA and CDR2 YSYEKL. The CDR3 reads CASSQPGQGLAGNTGELFF. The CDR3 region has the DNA TGCGCCAGCAGCCAACCGGGACAGGGACTAGCGGGTAACACCGGGGAGCTGTTTTTT.

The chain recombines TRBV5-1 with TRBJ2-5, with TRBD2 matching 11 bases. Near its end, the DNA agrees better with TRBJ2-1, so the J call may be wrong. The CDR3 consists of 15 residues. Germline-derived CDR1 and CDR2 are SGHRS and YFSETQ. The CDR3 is CASSPGLAEEGEQFF. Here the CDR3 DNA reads TGCGCCAGCAGCCCGGGACTAGCGGAAGAGGGTGAGCAGTTCTTC.

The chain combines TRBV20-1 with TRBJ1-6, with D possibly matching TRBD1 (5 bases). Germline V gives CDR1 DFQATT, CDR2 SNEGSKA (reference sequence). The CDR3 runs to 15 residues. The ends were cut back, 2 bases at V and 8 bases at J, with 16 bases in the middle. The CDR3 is CSARPEDRGDSPLHF. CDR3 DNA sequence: TGCAGTGCTAGACCCGAGGATAGAGGGGATTCACCCCTCCACTTT.

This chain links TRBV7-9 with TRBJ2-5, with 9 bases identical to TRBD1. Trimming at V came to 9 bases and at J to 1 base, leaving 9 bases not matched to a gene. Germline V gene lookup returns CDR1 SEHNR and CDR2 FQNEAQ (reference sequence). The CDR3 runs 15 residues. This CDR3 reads CASGTDRGSQETQYF. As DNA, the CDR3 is TGTGCCAGTGGAACGGACAGGGGTTCCCAAGAGACCCAGTACTTC.

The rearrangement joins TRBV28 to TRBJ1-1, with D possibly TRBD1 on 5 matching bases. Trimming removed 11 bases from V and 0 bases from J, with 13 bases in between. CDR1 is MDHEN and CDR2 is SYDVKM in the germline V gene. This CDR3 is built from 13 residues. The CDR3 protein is CAGGTDLNTEAFF. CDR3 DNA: TGTGCCGGAGGGACGGATCTGAACACTGAAGCTTTCTTT.

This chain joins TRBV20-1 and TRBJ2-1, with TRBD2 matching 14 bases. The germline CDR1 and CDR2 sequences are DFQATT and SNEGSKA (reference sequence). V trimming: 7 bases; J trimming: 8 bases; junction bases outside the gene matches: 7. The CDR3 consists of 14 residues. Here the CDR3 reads CSVVRLAGGDEQFF. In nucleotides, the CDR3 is TGCAGTGTGGTTCGACTAGCGGGAGGGGATGAGCAGTTCTTC.

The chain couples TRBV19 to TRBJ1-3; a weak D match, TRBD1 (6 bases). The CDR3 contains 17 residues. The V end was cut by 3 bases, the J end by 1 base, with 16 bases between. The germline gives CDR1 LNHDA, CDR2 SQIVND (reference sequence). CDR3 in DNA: TGTGCCAGTAGTATCGTGGGGGGGGCCTCATCTGGAAACACCATATATTTT. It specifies CASSIVGGASSGNTIYF.